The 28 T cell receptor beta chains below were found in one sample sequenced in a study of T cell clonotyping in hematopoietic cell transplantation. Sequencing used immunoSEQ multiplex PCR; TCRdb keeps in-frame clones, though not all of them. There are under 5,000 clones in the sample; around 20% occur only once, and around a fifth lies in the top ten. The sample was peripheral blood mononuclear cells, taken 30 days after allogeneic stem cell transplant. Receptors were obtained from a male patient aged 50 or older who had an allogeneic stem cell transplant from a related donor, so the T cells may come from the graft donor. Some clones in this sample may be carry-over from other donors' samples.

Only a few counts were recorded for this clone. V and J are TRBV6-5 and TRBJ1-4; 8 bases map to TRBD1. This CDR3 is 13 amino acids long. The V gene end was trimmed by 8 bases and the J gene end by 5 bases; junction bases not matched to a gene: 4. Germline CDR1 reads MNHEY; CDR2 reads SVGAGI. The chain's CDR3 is CASRQGSNEKLFF. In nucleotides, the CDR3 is TGTGCCAGCCGACAGGGGTCCAATGAAAAACTGTTTTTT.

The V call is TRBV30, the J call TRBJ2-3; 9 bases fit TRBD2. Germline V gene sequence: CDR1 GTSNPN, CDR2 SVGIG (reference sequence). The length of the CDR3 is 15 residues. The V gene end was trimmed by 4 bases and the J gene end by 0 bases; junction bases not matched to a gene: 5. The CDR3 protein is CAWTSGATSTDTQYF. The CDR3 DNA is TGTGCCTGGACTAGCGGGGCGACTAGCACAGATACGCAGTATTTT.

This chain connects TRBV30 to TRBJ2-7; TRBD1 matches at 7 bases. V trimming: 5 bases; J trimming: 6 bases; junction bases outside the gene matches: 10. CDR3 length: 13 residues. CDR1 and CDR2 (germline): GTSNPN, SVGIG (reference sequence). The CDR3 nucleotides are TGTGCCTGGGAGACAGGGTCGTACGGCGAGCAGTACTTC. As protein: CAWETGSYGEQYF.

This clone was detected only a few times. The CDR3 protein is CASSYDRAEQYF. The CDR3 DNA follows: TGCGCCAGCAGCTATGACAGAGCCGAGCAGTACTTC. This rearrangement joins TRBV5-1 to TRBJ2-7, with TRBD1 as a possible D gene (5 bases). Germline CDR1 reads SGHRS; CDR2 reads YFSETQ. This CDR3 is 12 amino acids long. V was shortened by 3 bases and J by 6 bases, with 10 bases between the two germline ends.

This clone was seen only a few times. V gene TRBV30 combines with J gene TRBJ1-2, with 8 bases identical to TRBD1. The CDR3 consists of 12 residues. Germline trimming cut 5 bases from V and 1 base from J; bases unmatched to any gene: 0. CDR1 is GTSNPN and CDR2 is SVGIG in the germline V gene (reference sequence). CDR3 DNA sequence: TGTGCCTGGGGACAGGGTAACTATGGCTACACCTTC. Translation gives CAWGQGNYGYTF.

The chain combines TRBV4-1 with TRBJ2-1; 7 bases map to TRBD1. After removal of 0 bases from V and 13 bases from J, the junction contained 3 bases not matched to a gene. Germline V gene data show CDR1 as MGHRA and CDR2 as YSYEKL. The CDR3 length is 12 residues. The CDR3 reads CASSQDYRGQFF. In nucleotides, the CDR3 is TGCGCCAGCAGCCAAGATTACAGGGGTCAGTTCTTC.

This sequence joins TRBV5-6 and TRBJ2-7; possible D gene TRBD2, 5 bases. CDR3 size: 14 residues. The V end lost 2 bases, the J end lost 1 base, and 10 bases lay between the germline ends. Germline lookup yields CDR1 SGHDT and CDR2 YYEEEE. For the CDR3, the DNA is TGTGCCAGCAGCTTTCTAGCAGATTCCTACGAGCAGTACTTC. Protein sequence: CASSFLADSYEQYF.

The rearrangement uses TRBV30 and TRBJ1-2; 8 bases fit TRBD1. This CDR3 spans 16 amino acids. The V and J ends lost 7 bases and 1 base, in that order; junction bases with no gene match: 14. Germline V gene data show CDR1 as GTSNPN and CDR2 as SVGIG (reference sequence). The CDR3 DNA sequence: TGTGCCTTCCGGGACAGGACGATAACCCTTAACTATGGCTACACCTTC. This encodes CAFRDRTITLNYGYTF.

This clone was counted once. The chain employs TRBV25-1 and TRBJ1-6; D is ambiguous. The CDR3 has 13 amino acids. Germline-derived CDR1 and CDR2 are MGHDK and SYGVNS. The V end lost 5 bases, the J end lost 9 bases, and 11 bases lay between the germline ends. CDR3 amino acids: CASSKLGSSPLHF. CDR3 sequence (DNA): TGTGCCAGCAGTAAGTTAGGTAGTTCACCCCTCCACTTT.

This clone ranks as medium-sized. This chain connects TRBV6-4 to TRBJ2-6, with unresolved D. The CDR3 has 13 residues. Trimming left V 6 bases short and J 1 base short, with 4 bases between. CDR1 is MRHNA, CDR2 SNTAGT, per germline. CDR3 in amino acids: CASSESGANVLTF. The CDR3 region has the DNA TGTGCCAGCAGCGAGTCTGGGGCCAACGTCCTGACTTTC.

The CDR3 reads CASSLGPVGYTEAFF. Here the CDR3 DNA reads TGTGCCAGCAGCTTAGGACCGGTTGGATACACTGAAGCTTTCTTT. The J gene is TRBJ1-1, the V gene TRBV7-2; D gene ambiguous. Trimming removed 1 base at V and 3 bases at J, with 12 bases between. CDR3 length: 15 residues. The germline CDR1 and CDR2 sequences are SGHTA and FQGNSA.

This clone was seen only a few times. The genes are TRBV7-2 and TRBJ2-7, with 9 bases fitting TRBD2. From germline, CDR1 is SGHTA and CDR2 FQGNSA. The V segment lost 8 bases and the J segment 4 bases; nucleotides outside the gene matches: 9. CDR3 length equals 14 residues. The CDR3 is CASSEAGGLYEQYF. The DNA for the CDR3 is TGTGCCAGCTCGGAGGCGGGAGGGTTGTACGAGCAGTACTTC.

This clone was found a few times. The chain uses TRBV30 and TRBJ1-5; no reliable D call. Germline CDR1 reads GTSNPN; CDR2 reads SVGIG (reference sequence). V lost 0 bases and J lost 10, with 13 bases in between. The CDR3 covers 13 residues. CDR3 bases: TGTGCCTGGAGTGTACGTGGGGTCTCCCCCCAGCATTTT. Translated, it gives CAWSVRGVSPQHF.

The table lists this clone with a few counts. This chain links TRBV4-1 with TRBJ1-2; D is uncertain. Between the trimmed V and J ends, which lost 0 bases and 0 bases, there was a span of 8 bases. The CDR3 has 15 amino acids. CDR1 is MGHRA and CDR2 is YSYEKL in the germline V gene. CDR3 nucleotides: TGCGCCAGCAGCCAAGACCCGATTTCTAACTATGGCTACACCTTC. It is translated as CASSQDPISNYGYTF.

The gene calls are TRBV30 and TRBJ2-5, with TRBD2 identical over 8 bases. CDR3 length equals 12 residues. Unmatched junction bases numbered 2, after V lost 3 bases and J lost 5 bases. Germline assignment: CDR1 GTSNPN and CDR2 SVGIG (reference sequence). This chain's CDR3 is CAWRGTRETQYF. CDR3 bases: TGTGCCTGGAGGGGGACTAGGGAGACCCAGTACTTC.

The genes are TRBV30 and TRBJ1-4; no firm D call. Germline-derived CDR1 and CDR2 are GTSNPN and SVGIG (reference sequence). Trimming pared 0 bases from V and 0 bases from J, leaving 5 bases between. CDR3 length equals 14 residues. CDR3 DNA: TGTGCCTGGAGTGTACGTGCAACTAATGAAAAACTGTTTTTT. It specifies CAWSVRATNEKLFF.

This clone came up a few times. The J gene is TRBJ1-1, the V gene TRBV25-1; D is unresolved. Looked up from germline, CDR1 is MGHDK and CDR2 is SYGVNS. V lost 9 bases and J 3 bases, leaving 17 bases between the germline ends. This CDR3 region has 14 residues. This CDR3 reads CASSTDGWDTEAFF. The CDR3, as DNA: TGTGCCAGTAGTACAGACGGATGGGACACTGAAGCTTTCTTT.

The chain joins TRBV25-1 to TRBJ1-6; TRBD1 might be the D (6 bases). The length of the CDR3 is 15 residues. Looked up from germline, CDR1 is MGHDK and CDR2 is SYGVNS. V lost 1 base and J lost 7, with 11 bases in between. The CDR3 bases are TGTGCCAGCAGTGAATCCCCGACAGGAAATTCACCCCTCCACTTT. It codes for CASSESPTGNSPLHF.

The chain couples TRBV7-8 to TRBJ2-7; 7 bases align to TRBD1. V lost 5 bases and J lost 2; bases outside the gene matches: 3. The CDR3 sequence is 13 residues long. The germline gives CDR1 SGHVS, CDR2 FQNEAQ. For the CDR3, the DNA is TGTGCCAGCAGCGAAGGACAGGCCTACGAGCAGTACTTC. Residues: CASSEGQAYEQYF. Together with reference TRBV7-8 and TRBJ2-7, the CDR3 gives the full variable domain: GAGVSQSPRYKVAKRGQDVALRCDPISGHVSLFWYQQALGQGPEFLTYFQNEAQLDKSGLPSDRFFAERPEGSVSTLKIQRTQQEDSAVYLCASSEGQAYEQYFGPGTRLTVT.

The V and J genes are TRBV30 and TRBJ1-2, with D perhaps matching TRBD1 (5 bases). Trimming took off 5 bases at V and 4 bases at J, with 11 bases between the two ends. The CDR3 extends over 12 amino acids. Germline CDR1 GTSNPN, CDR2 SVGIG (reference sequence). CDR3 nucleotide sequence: TGTGCCTGGGGGCGACAGATCTATGGCTACACCTTC. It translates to CAWGRQIYGYTF.

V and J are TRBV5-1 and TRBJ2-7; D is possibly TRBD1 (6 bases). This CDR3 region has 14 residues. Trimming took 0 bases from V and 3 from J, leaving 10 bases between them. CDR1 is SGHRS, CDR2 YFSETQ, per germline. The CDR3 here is CASSLVQGNYEQYF. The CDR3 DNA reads TGCGCCAGCAGCTTGGTTCAGGGGAACTACGAGCAGTACTTC.

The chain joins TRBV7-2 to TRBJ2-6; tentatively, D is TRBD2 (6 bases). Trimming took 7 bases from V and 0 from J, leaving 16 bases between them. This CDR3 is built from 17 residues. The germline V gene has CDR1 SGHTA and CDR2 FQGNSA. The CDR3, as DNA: TGTGCCAGCACCCTCCGGGGGTCTTACTCTGGGGCCAACGTCCTGACTTTC. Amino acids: CASTLRGSYSGANVLTF.

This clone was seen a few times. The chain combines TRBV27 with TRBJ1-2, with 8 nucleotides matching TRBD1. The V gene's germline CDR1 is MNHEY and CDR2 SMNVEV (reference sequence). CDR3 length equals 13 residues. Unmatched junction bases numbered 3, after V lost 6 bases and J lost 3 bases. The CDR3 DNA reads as TGTGCCAGCAGCCAACAGGGGGACTATGGCTACACCTTC. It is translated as CASSQQGDYGYTF.

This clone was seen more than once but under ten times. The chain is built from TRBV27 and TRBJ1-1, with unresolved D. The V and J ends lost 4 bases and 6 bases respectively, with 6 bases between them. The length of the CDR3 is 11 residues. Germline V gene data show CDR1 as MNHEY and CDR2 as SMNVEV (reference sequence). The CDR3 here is CASSSSSEAFF. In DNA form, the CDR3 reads TGTGCCAGCAGTTCGTCCTCTGAAGCTTTCTTT.

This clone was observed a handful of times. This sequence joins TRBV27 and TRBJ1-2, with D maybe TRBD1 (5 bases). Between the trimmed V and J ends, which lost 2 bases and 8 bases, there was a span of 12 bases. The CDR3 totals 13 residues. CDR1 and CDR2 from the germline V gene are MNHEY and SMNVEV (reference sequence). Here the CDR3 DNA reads TGTGCCAGCAGTTTAGGGGGTTCGGACGGCTACACCTTC. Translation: CASSLGGSDGYTF.

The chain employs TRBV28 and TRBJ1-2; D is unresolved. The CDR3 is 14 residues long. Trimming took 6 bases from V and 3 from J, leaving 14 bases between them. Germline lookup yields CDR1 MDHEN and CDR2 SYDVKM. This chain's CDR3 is CASRHPGSYYGYTF. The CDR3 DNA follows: TGTGCCAGCAGACATCCGGGCAGTTACTATGGCTACACCTTC.

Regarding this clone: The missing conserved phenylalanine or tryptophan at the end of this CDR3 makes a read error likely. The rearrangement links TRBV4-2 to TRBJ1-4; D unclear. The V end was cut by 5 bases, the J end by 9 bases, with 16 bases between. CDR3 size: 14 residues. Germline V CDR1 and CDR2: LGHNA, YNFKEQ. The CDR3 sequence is CASSAQELTKKLFL. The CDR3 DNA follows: TGTGCCAGCAGCGCCCAAGAGTTGACGAAAAAACTGTTTCTT.

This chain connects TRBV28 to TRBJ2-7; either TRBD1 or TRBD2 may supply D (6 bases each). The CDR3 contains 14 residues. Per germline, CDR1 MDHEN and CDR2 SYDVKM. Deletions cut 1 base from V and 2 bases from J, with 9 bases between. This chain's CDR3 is CASSLFGGPYEQYF. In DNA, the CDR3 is TGTGCCAGCAGTTTATTTGGGGGGCCCTACGAGCAGTACTTC.